The next 22 T cell receptor beta chains were all read from a single sample in a study of T-cell memory formation after mild COVID-19 (dated by TCRdb to the early 2020s). Receptor libraries were prepared by 5' RACE. The instrument was an Illumina NovaSeq 6000. TCRdb's own reprocessing of the public reads used fastp at Q25 and MiXCR and kept productive beta chains. Each entry is one CDR3 protein sequence, shown with its most common DNA and genes. For this sample there are just over 400,000 distinct CDR3 sequences; less than 25% appear just once. Around 13% of the sample is in the top ten clones. What was sequenced was PBMCs or a T cell subset sorted from them (not recorded which). The receptors here all came from an adult woman who had mild COVID-19 (a few samples of this study predate the infection). The sample titles of this study are shuffled in the database, so cell type and time point are left out; the donor was told from shared clones.

The chain joins TRBV7-2 to TRBJ2-1; D unresolved. This CDR3 comprises 15 residues. The ends were cut back, 1 base at V and 15 bases at J, with 22 bases in the middle. Germline CDR1 and CDR2: SGHTA and FQGNSA. In DNA form, the CDR3 reads TGTGCCAGCAGCTTAGAAGGGCCCGCGGCCCCGATGGGGTTCTTC. Translation: CASSLEGPAAPMGFF.

The chain is built from TRBV24-1 and TRBJ1-2; a possible D gene is TRBD1 (5 bases). This CDR3 is 15 amino acids long. Germline CDR1 reads KGHDR; CDR2 reads SFDVKD. The V end lost 2 bases, the J end lost 4 bases, and 13 bases lay between the germline ends. The CDR3 DNA sequence: TGTGCCACCAGTGATTCCAAGACAGTGGGCTATGGCTACACCTTC. The encoded protein is CATSDSKTVGYGYTF.

The chain recombines TRBV4-1 with TRBJ1-1; D not resolved. This CDR3 spans 14 amino acids. The germline CDR1 and CDR2 sequences are MGHRA and YSYEKL. Trimming removed 1 base at V and 3 bases at J, with 9 bases between. The CDR3 DNA sequence: TGCGCCAGCAGCCAAGGGCAAGGATACACTGAAGCTTTCTTT. It codes for CASSQGQGYTEAFF.

The chain combines TRBV7-2 with TRBJ2-2; a weak D match, TRBD2 (6 bases). The germline V and J ends were trimmed by 2 bases and 3 bases, with 10 bases remaining between them. This CDR3 region has 15 residues. Per germline, CDR1 SGHTA and CDR2 FQGNSA. The CDR3 bases are TGTGCCAGCAGCTTATCGGGGGTATACACCGGGGAGCTGTTTTTT. Translating it yields CASSLSGVYTGELFF.

A few counts support this clonotype. The chain uses TRBV12-3 or TRBV12-4 and TRBJ2-1; TRBD2 matches 10 bases. The CDR3 loop spans 16 amino acids. J lost 2 bases, V lost 2 bases, and 3 bases had no gene match. The CDR3 sequence: CASSLSGRAPYNEQFF. In nucleotides, the CDR3 is TGTGCCAGCAGTTTAAGCGGGAGGGCCCCCTACAATGAGCAGTTCTTC.

This clonotype appeared many times. The chain carries TRBV5-1 and TRBJ2-7; TRBD2 agrees at 11 bases. CDR1 and CDR2 (germline): SGHRS, YFSETQ. Germline trimming cut 5 bases from V and 6 bases from J; bases unmatched to any gene: 10. The CDR3 is 15 residues long. The CDR3 is CASSPDPGLAAEQYF. The CDR3 nucleotides read TGCGCCAGCAGTCCGGATCCGGGACTAGCGGCCGAGCAGTACTTC.

The CDR3, as DNA: TGTGCCAGCAGCGTAGGTGGTTGGGCCGGGGAGCTGTTTTTT. Encoded protein: CASSVGGWAGELFF. The rearrangement joins TRBV9 to TRBJ2-2; D not certain. CDR3 length: 14 residues. Germline V gene data show CDR1 as SGDLS and CDR2 as YYNGEE. Trimming cost V 0 bases and J 6 bases, with 9 bases left between them.

This clonotype was observed a few times. The rearrangement joins TRBV7-8 to TRBJ1-1; D perhaps matches TRBD1 (6 bases). The germline V and J ends were trimmed by 4 bases and 2 bases, with 11 bases remaining between them. The CDR3 is 14 amino acids. Germline V gene sequence: CDR1 SGHVS, CDR2 FQNEAQ. In DNA form, the CDR3 reads TGTGCCAGCAGCTCACAGGGAACTAACACTGAAGCTTTCTTT. It translates to CASSSQGTNTEAFF.

The chain is built from TRBV2 and TRBJ2-4, with TRBD2 as a possible D gene (5 bases). The germline CDR1 and CDR2 sequences are SNHLY and FYNNEI. The CDR3 sequence is 16 residues long. The V end lost 3 bases, the J end lost 1 base, and 13 bases lay between the germline ends. The CDR3 DNA follows: TGTGCCAGCAGTGACGGACGGGGAAATGCCAAAAACATTCAGTACTTC. It is translated as CASSDGRGNAKNIQYF.

The chain links TRBV4-3 to TRBJ2-3; D not resolved. With 4 bases removed from V and 8 bases from J, the gap between germline ends came to 13 bases. CDR1 LGHNA and CDR2 YSLEER come from the germline V gene. The length of the CDR3 is 13 residues. CDR3 DNA sequence: TGCGCCAGCAGCCCGCGCGACTGGAGTACGCAGTATTTT. Its protein product is CASSPRDWSTQYF.

The V gene is TRBV7-9, the J gene TRBJ2-7, with D tentatively TRBD2 (5 bases). Germline values: CDR1 SEHNR, CDR2 FQNEAQ (reference sequence). Deletions cut 5 bases from V and 7 bases from J, with 27 bases between. The CDR3 has 17 amino acids. The DNA of the CDR3 is TGTGCCAGCAGCCCGCCTCAGCCCGGACTCGCTTTTTGGGAGCAGTACTTC. It codes for CASSPPQPGLAFWEQYF.

The chain uses TRBV9 and TRBJ2-1; possibly TRBD1 for D (6 bases). The CDR3 has 16 amino acids. V was cut by 0 bases and J by 4 bases, with 14 bases left in between. The germline V gene has CDR1 SGDLS and CDR2 YYNGEE. Written as DNA, the CDR3 is TGTGCCAGCAGCGTAGCCTTTTCGAGGGGGTACAATGAGCAGTTCTTC. Protein sequence: CASSVAFSRGYNEQFF.

This clonotype has just a few counts. The CDR3 region is CSASRGRAANYGYTF. CDR3 DNA: TGCAGTGCTAGCCGTGGCAGAGCAGCTAACTATGGCTACACCTTC. The rearrangement uses TRBV20-1 and TRBJ1-2; no definite D call. Germline CDR1 is DFQATT and CDR2 is SNEGSKA (reference sequence). Trimming removed 3 bases at V and 0 bases at J, with 14 bases between. The CDR3 spans 15 residues.

The chain employs TRBV4-2 and TRBJ2-7; 7 nucleotides line up with TRBD2. V was clipped by 0 bases and J by 5 bases; unmatched bases: 4. Germline CDR1 LGHNA, CDR2 YNFKEQ. The CDR3 totals 14 residues. The CDR3 loop reads CASSQDPRGDEQYF. CDR3 nucleotide sequence: TGTGCCAGCAGCCAAGATCCCCGGGGGGACGAGCAGTACTTC.

This clonotype has only a few counts. This sequence joins TRBV12-3 or TRBV12-4 and TRBJ2-1, with 9 nucleotides matching TRBD1. This CDR3 is 15 amino acids long. The V segment lost 6 bases and the J segment 7 bases; nucleotides outside the gene matches: 10. CDR3 in amino acids: CASRVTGGGSNEQFF. CDR3 nucleotide sequence: TGTGCCAGCAGGGTGACAGGGGGAGGTAGTAATGAGCAGTTCTTC.

The chain carries TRBV20-1 and TRBJ1-1, with a tentative D call TRBD1 (5 bases). There are 12 residues in the CDR3. In germline, CDR1 is DFQATT, CDR2 SNEGSKA (reference sequence). Deletions cut 5 bases from V and 10 bases from J, with 17 bases between. CDR3 residues: CSAVAFSGGAFF. For the CDR3, the DNA is TGCAGTGCTGTCGCCTTTTCCGGGGGAGCTTTCTTT.

This chain connects TRBV5-1 to TRBJ2-7; no definite D call. The CDR3 extends over 13 amino acids. Germline CDR1 SGHRS, CDR2 YFSETQ. V dropped 4 bases and J dropped 2 bases, with 10 bases sitting between them. The CDR3 nucleotides are TGCGCCAGCAGCCGAAGCTCGACCTACGAGCAGTACTTC. Protein sequence: CASSRSSTYEQYF.

The chain recombines TRBV11-2 with TRBJ2-3, with D perhaps TRBD2 (7 bases). The CDR3 is 13 residues long. CDR1 is SGHAT, CDR2 FQNNGV, per germline. Trimming cost V 6 bases and J 4 bases, with 11 bases left between them. This CDR3 reads CASRRGAADTQYF. CDR3 sequence (DNA): TGTGCCAGCAGACGGGGGGCTGCAGATACGCAGTATTTT.

This chain connects TRBV12-3 or TRBV12-4 to TRBJ2-2, with a tentative D call TRBD2 (7 bases). The CDR3 runs to 14 residues. Trimming stripped 3 bases from V and 3 bases from J, with 8 bases between. CDR3 in amino acids: CASSFGGHTGELFF. DNA of the CDR3: TGTGCCAGCAGTTTCGGGGGGCACACCGGGGAGCTGTTTTTT.

This clonotype was counted between two and nine times. CDR3 in amino acids: CASSLQGTRGTDTQYF. For the CDR3, the DNA is TGTGCCAGCAGCCTCCAGGGGACGCGTGGCACAGATACGCAGTATTTT. V is TRBV7-3 and J is TRBJ2-3, with D possibly TRBD1 on 6 matching bases. CDR1 and CDR2 (germline): SGHTA, FQGTGA. The CDR3 spans 16 residues. Trimming removed 5 bases from V and 1 base from J, with 16 bases in between.

The rearrangement joins TRBV4-2 to TRBJ2-4; D might be TRBD1 (6 bases). V gave up 4 bases and J gave up 0 bases, with 16 bases separating them. The germline V gene has CDR1 LGHNA and CDR2 YNFKEQ. This CDR3 has 17 amino acids. The CDR3 spells CASSRSGQNLAKNIQYF. For the CDR3, the DNA is TGTGCCAGCAGCCGGAGTGGACAGAACTTAGCCAAAAACATTCAGTACTTC.

This clonotype has just a few counts. J is TRBJ2-6 and V is TRBV12-3 or TRBV12-4; D uncertain. Trimming took off 4 bases at V and 2 bases at J, with 15 bases between the two ends. This CDR3 spans 17 amino acids. The CDR3 nucleotides are TGTGCCAGCAGTTCCTCTACCATTGCCCCTGGGGCCAACGTCCTGACTTTC. It codes for CASSSSTIAPGANVLTF.